The T cell receptor (beta chain) described here comes from a study of blood T cell repertoires in COVID-19 (dated by TCRdb to between 2020 and 2021). As for the study more broadly: The collaborator samples originated in the United States, Italy and Spain and spanned the acute and convalescent phases of COVID-19. The prospective study material was composed of cDNA or gDNA derived from T cells, B-cell-depleted T cells, or PBMCs. Subjects who had been exposed to COVID-19, were actively infected with it, or had recovered from it provided the deeply sampled blood TCRbeta repertoires that made up the dataset. A freely available public database, intended as a resource for researchers studying the immune response to SARS-CoV-2, is where the repertoires were released. Samples came from the ongoing ImmuneRACE study (first 160 participants) plus 1,254 subjects from 6 global collaborators. Nearly every sample came with metadata listing a de-identified subject ID, COVID-19 status, age in years and sex. HLA class I and class II types, where available, came from metadata supplied by the sample provider rather than from assay-based typing. Beyond this particular receptor, the publication reports: Clinical and demographic metadata were provided uncurated, with the amount varying by source and participant.

Regarding this clone: Its antigen is unknown. No base quality values were provided; no much bigger clone lies one nucleotide off.

The collaborating institutions used their own protocols to collect whole blood in K2EDTA tubes. For TCRbeta analysis, collaborators shipped samples in one of three forms: frozen whole blood, isolated PBMCs, or DNA extracted from either of those sample types. The CDR3 contains 13 residues, cysteine and phenylalanine counted. Only the CDR3 part of the read is kept: 39 bases, read in frame from the first base. V is cut back by 7 bases and J by 2 bases, with 5 bases in the junction unmatched. The germline V gene encodes CDR1 SGHRS and CDR2 YFSETQ. The immunoSEQ Assay, a bias-controlled multiplex PCR, was used to amplify TCRbeta CDR3 regions from genomic DNA. On the study's bioinformatics: The number of nucleated cells in each sample was estimated from the amplification of reference gene primers within the assay. Sequence reads were collapsed and filtered to measure the absolute abundance of every unique TCRbeta CDR3 rearrangement. For each sample, productive Simpson clonality was calculated as the square root of Simpson's diversity index over productive rearrangements. Imported from immuneACCESS, the table was reduced by TCRdb to in-frame sequences with V and J called. These copies leave out some clones; in studies compared against another copy, an unresolved V gene accounts for under half, and the cause of the remainder is not known. V, J and clone size are taken as reported in that table, and D and trimming were inferred from the DNA itself. The table for this sample lists about 220,000 clones; approximately 81% of them were counted only once. Approximately 4% of the sample is in the top ten clones.

Sequencing input: peripheral blood. This chain joins TRBV5-1 to TRBJ1-1; TRBD1 fits 7 bases in the junction. The clonotype was recovered from an elderly woman with acute or convalescent COVID-19. The CDR3 reads as follows: CASSGTANTEAFF. The DNA sequence reads TGCGCCAGCTCTGGGACAGCTAACACTGAAGCTTTCTTT.